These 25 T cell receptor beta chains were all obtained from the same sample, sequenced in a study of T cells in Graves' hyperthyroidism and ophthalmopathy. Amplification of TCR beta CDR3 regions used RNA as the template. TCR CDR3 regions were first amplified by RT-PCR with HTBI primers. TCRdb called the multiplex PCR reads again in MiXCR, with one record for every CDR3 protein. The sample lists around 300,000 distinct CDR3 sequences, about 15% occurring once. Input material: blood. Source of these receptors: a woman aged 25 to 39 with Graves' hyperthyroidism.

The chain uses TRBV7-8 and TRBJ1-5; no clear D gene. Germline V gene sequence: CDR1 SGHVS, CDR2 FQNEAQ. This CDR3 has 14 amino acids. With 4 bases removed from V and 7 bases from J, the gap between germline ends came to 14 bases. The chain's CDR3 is CASSSEVSGQPQHF. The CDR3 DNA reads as TGTGCCAGCAGCTCAGAGGTTTCCGGACAGCCCCAGCATTTT.

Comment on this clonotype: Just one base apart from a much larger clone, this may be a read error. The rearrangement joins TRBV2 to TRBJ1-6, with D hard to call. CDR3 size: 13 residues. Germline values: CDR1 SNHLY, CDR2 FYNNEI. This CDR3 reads CASSTTYSSPLHF. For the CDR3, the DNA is TGTGCCAGCAGTACGACTTATAGTTCACCCCTCCACTTT.

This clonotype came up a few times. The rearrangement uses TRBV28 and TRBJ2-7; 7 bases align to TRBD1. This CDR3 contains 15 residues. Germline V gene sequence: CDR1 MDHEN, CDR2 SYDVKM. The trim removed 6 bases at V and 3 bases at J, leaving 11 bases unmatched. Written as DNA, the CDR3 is TGTGCCAGCAGAAATTTCCGGGACAGTGTCTACGAGCAGTACTTC. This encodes CASRNFRDSVYEQYF.

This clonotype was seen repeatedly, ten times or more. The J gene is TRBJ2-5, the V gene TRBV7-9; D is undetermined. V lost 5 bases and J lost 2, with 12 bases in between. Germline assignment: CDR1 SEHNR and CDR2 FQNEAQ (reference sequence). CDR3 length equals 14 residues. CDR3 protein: CASSPDRSQETQYF. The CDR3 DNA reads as TGTGCCAGCAGCCCGGACCGTTCTCAAGAGACCCAGTACTTC.

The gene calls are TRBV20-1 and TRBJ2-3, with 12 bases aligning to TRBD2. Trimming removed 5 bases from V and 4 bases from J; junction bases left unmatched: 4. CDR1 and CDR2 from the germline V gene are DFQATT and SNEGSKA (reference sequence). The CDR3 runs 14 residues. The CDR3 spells CSAPPSGRADTQYF. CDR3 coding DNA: TGCAGTGCTCCCCCTAGCGGGAGGGCAGATACGCAGTATTTT.

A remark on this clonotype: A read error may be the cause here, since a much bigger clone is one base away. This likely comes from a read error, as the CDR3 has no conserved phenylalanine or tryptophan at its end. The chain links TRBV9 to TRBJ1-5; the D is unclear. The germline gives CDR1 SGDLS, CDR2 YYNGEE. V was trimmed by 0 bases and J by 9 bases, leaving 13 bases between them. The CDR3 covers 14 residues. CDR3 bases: TGTGCCAGCAGCGTAGACCATAAGGGCGCGCCCCAGCATTAT. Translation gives CASSVDHKGAPQHY.

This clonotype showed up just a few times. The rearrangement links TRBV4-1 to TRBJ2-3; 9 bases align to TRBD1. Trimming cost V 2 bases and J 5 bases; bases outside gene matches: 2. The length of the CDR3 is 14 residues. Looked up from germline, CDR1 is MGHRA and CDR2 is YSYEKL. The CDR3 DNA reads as TGCGCCAGCAGCCAAACAGGGGGCCTAGATACGCAGTATTTT. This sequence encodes CASSQTGGLDTQYF.

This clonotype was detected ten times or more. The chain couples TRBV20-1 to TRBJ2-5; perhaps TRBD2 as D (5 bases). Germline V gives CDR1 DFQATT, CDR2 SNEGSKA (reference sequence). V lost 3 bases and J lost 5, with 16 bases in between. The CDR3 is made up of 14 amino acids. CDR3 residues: CSASFAGYDETQYF. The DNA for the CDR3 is TGCAGTGCTAGTTTCGCGGGCTACGACGAGACCCAGTACTTC.

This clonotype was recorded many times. The CDR3 loop reads CASSAQGTGRTAFF. The CDR3 nucleotides are TGTGCCAGCAGCGCGCAGGGGACAGGGAGAACAGCTTTCTTT. The chain combines TRBV7-2 with TRBJ1-1, with 9 bases identical to TRBD1. The V and J ends lost 5 bases and 10 bases, in that order; junction bases with no gene match: 11. Per the germline V gene, CDR1 is SGHTA and CDR2 is FQGNSA. The length of the CDR3 is 14 residues.

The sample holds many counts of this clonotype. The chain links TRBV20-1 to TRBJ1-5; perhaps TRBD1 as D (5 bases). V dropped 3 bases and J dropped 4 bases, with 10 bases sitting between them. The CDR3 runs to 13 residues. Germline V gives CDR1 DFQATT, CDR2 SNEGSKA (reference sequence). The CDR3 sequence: CSASAGNNQPQHF. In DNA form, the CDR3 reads TGCAGTGCTAGCGCAGGGAATAATCAGCCCCAGCATTTT.

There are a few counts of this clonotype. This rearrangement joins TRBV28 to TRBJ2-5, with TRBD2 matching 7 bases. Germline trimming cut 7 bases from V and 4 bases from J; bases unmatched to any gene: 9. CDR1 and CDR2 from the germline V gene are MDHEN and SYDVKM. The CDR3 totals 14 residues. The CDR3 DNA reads TGTGCCAGCATCGATGGGTCGGGGGGAGAGACCCAGTACTTC. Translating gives CASIDGSGGETQYF.

The CDR3 region is CASSYRSREDQPQHF. The CDR3, as DNA: TGTGCCAGCAGCTACCGGAGCAGGGAGGATCAGCCCCAGCATTTT. The chain carries TRBV7-8 and TRBJ1-5, with TRBD1 as a possible D gene (5 bases). The CDR3 is 15 residues long. Germline lookup yields CDR1 SGHVS and CDR2 FQNEAQ. V was trimmed by 4 bases and J by 5 bases, leaving 15 bases between them.

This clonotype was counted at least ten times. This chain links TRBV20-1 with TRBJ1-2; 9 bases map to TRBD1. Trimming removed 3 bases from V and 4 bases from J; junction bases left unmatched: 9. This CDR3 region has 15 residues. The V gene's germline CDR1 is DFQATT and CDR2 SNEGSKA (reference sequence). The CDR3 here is CSARDPGQGGYGYTF. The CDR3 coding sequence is TGCAGTGCTAGGGACCCGGGACAGGGAGGCTATGGCTACACCTTC.

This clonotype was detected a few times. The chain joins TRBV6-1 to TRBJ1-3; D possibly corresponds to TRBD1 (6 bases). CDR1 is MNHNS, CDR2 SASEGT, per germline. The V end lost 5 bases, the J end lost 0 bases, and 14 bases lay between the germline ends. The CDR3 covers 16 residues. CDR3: CASSLQGRNSGNTIYF. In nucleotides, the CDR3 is TGTGCCAGCAGTCTACAGGGAAGGAACTCTGGAAACACCATATATTTT.

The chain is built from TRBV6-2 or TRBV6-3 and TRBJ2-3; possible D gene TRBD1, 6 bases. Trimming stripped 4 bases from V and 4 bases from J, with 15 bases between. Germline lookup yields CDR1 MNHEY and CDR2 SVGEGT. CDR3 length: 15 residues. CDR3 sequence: CASSLDRFRADTQYF. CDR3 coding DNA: TGTGCCAGCAGTTTAGACAGGTTCCGCGCAGATACGCAGTATTTT.

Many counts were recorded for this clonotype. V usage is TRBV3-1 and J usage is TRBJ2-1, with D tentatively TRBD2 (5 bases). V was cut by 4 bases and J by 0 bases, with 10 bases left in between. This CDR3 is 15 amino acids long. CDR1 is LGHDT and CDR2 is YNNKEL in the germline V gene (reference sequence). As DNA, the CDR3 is TGTGCCAGCAGCCCAGATGCGGGCTCCTACAATGAGCAGTTCTTC. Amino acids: CASSPDAGSYNEQFF.

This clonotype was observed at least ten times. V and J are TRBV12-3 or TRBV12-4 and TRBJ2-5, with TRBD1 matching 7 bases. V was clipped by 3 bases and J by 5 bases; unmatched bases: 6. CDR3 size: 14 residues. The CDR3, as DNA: TGTGCCAGCAGTTTGCAGAGGGGGCGGGAGACCCAGTACTTC. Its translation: CASSLQRGRETQYF.

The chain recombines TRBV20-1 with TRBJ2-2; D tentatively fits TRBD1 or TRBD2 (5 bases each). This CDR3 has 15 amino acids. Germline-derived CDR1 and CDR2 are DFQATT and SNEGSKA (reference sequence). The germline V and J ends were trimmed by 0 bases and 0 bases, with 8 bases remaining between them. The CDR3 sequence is CSARDGTANTGELFF. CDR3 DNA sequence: TGCAGTGCTAGAGATGGGACGGCGAACACCGGGGAGCTGTTTTTT.

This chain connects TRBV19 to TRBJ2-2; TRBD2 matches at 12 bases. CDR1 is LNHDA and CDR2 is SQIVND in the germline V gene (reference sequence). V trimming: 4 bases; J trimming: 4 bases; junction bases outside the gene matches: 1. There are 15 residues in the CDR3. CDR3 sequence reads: CASSRGLAGTGELFF. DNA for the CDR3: TGTGCCAGTAGTAGGGGACTAGCGGGCACCGGGGAGCTGTTTTTT.

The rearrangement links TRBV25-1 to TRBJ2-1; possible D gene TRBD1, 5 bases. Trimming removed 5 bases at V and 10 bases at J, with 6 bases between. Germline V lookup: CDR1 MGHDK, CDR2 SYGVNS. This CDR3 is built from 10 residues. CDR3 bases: TGTGCCAGCAGTCAGGGAGAGCAGTTCTTC. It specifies CASSQGEQFF.

The CDR3 sequence is CASVGQSNEQFF. The CDR3 bases are TGTGCCAGCGTAGGTCAGAGCAATGAGCAGTTCTTC. The chain uses TRBV2 and TRBJ2-1; the D is unclear. Trimming pared 8 bases from V and 6 bases from J, leaving 11 bases between. The CDR3 extends over 12 amino acids. Germline loops: CDR1 SNHLY, CDR2 FYNNEI.

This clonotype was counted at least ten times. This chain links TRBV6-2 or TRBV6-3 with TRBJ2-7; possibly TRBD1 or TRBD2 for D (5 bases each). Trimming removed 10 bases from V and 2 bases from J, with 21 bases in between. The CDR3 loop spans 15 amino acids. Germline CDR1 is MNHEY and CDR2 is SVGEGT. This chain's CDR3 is CATSPGRPATYEQYF. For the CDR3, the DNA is TGTGCCACCTCCCCGGGACGGCCGGCGACCTACGAGCAGTACTTC.

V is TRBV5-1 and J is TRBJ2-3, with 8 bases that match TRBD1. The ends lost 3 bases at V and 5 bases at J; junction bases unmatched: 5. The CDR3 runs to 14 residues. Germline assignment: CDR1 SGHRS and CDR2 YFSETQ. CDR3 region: CASSSDRVLDTQYF. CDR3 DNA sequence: TGCGCCAGCAGCTCGGACAGGGTGTTAGATACGCAGTATTTT.

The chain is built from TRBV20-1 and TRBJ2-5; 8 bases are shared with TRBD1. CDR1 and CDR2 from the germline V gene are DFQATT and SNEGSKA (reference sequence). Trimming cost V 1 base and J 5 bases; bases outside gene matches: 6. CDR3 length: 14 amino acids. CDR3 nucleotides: TGCAGTGCTAGAGCGACAGGGGCTCTCGAGACCCAGTACTTC. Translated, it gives CSARATGALETQYF.

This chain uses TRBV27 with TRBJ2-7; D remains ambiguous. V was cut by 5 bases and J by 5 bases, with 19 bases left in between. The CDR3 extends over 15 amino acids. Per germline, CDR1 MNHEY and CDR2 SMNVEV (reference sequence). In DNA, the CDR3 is TGTGCCAGCAGTCCTCTCTCTGCGTCCGTAAACGAGCAGTACTTC. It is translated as CASSPLSASVNEQYF.